Described below is a single T cell receptor (beta chain) sequence and its context. This specimen belongs to a study of shared clonotypes between healthy human individuals. Generated by immunoSEQ multiplex PCR, the TCRdb table keeps only in-frame clones and is missing some. The sample includes 1.6 million or so clones, approximately 98.5% of them seen just once. CDR1 is MNHEY and CDR2 is SMNVEV in the germline V gene (reference sequence). Trimming left V 10 bases short and J 0 bases short, with 13 bases between. The CDR3 covers 15 residues. The receptor was derived from a man aged 25 to 40 in good health. V and J are TRBV27 and TRBJ2-6; D remains ambiguous. Source material: naive CD4+ T cells sorted from blood. Subset here: CD45RA+ positively selected. The CDR3 DNA sequence: TGTGCCACCACCTCCGTAGGCTCTGGGGCCAACGTCCTGACTTTC. Translating gives CATTSVGSGANVLTF.